This T cell receptor (beta chain) was recovered during a study of cytomegalovirus exposure and HLA in healthy donors. This clone was counted a single time. Primers included in the PCR were 60 Vbeta and 13 Jbeta primers. Per the original data handling: Later, 75 million to 100 million unique TCR beta chains were counted in an analysis, and roughly 10 million of them were shared. Some clones are missing from TCRdb's copy, which holds only in-frame ones; the method was immunoSEQ multiplex PCR. Clone size and the V and J calls come from that table; the DNA yielded D and trimming. The table includes 140,000 to 150,000 clones, about two thirds detected once. Sequencing was carried out using PBMCs. The receptor was derived from a man between 60 and 70 years old in good health and CMV-seronegative.

DNA of the CDR3: TGTGCCAGCTCACCAGACAGGGAATATGCTGAAGCTTTCTTT. Encoded protein: CASSPDREYAEAFF. The chain joins TRBV18 to TRBJ1-1; TRBD1 aligns across 7 bases. Germline V lookup: CDR1 KGHSH, CDR2 LQKENI. The CDR3 sequence is 14 residues long. Trimming took 2 bases from V and 6 from J; bases not matched to a gene: 6.